The T cell receptor beta chain under discussion was sequenced for a study of blood T cell repertoires in COVID-19. About the study: The study drew acute and convalescent COVID-19 samples from the United States, Italy and Spain. The cDNA or gDNA used as material had been derived from T cells, B-cell-depleted T cells, or PBMCs.

Per the original data handling: The assay estimated nucleated cells by amplifying reference gene primers. The protocol was immunoSEQ multiplex PCR, while the TCRdb copy is restricted to in-frame clones and leaves out a portion. D and trimming were read from the DNA, whereas the V and J calls and clone size are those reported in that table. The repertoire holds approximately 250,000 clones, with approximately 90% as singletons. Germline CDR1 is SGHRS and CDR2 is YFSETQ. V lost 4 bases and J lost 2; bases outside the gene matches: 2. The CDR3 is 14 amino acids. The TCR comes from a man aged 25 to 45 who had recovered from COVID-19. The rearrangement links TRBV5-1 to TRBJ1-2, with TRBD1 matching over 10 bases. The sequencing input was peripheral blood. CDR3 nucleotide sequence: TGCGCCAGCAGCCTGACAGGGGGCAACTATGGCTACACCTTC. Translated, it gives CASSLTGGNYGYTF.